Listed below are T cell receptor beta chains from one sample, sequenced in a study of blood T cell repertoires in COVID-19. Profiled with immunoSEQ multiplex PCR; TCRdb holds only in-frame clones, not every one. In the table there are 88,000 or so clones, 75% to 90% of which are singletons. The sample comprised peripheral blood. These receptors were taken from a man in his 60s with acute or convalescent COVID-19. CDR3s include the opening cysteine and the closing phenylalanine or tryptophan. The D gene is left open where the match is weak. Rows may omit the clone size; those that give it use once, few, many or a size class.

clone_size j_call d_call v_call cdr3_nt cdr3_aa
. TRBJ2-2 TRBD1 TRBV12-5 TGTGCTAGTGGGTACACCCAAACATCGACAGGGGGGACCGGGGAGCTGTTTTTT CASGYTQTSTGGTGELFF
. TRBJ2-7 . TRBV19 TGTGCCAGTAGTTCAACCCAGGGGCCCTACGAGCAGTACTTC CASSSTQGPYEQYF
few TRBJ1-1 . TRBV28 TGTGCCAGCAGTTTGGTCGGTATGAACACTGAAGCTTTCTTT CASSLVGMNTEAFF
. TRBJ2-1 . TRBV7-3 TGTGCCAGCAGCCCCTCATATCAGGGATACAATGAGCAGTTCTTC CASSPSYQGYNEQFF
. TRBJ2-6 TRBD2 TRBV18 TGTGCCAGCTCACTGCGGGGGAGGTCTGGGGCCAACGTCCTGACTTTC CASSLRGRSGANVLTF
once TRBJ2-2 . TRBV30 TGTGCCTGGAAGTGGGGGCAGAACACCGGGGAGCTGTTTTTT CAWKWGQNTGELFF
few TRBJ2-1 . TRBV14 TGTGCCAGCAGCGGAGAGCGGCCGGCCAATGAGCAGTTCTTC CASSGERPANEQFF
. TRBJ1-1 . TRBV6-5 TGTGCCAGCAGAAACAGGTCTCTGAACACTGAAGCTTTCTTT CASRNRSLNTEAFF
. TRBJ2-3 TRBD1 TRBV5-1 TGCGCCAGCAGCCAGAACCCGGGACAGGGGTCCGTAAGCGATCATTTT CASSQNPGQGSVSDHF
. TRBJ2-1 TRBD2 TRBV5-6 TGTGCCAGCAGCTCCCGGACTAGCGGGAGAAGGCCCAATGAGCAGTTCTTC CASSSRTSGRRPNEQFF
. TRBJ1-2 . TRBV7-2 TGTGCCAGCAGCCCTCGGGGGGGAGGTGCCTATGGCTACACCTTC CASSPRGGGAYGYTF
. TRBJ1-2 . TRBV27 TGTGCCAGCAGTTTCCTCTTCCCCCAGGGTGGGAACTATGGCTACACCTTC CASSFLFPQGGNYGYTF
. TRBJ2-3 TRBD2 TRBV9 TGTGCCAGCAGCGCAGCTTCGCGGGGGGCAGATACGCAGTATTTT CASSAASRGADTQYF
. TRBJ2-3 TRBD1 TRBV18 TGTGCCAGCTCGGAGGCCCGGGACAGGGTCGAAAATACGCAGTATTTT CASSEARDRVENTQYF
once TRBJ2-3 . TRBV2 TGTGCCAGCAGTGGGCCTAGAGATACGCAGTATTTT CASSGPRDTQYF
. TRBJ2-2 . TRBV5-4 TGTGCCAGCAGCTTGTACAGCACCGGGGAGCTGTTTTTT CASSLYSTGELFF
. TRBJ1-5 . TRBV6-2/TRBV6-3 TGTGCCAGCAGTTTTGACAGTTATCAGCCCCAGCATTTT CASSFDSYQPQHF
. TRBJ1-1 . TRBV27 TGTGCCAGCAGTTTATTGGGGGGGACTGAAGCTTTCTTT CASSLLGGTEAFF
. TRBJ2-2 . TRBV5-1 TGCGCCAGCAGCGTAGCGGAGCTGAACACCGGGGAGCTGTTTTTT CASSVAELNTGELFF
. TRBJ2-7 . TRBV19 TGTGCCAGTAGTATAGGGCGGGCGGGCTCCTACGAGCAGTACTTC CASSIGRAGSYEQYF
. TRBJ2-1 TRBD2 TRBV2 TGTGCCAGCAGTGAAAAGGTAGCGGGAGTTCGGGTTGAGCAGTTCTTC CASSEKVAGVRVEQFF
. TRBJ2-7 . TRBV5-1 TGCGCCAGCAGTCCTAGACAGCGCATCTCCTACGAGCAGTACTTC CASSPRQRISYEQYF